The 29 T cell receptor beta chains given below trace back to one sample, sequenced in a study of blood T cell repertoires in COVID-19. The protocol was immunoSEQ multiplex PCR, while the TCRdb copy is restricted to in-frame clones and leaves out a portion. The sample lists some 19,000 clones; 70% to 90% were seen once. Sequenced sample: peripheral blood. Receptors originate from an older man with acute or convalescent COVID-19.

The chain uses TRBV7-2 and TRBJ2-7; the D is unclear. Trimming removed 5 bases at V and 2 bases at J, with 4 bases between. CDR1 SGHTA and CDR2 FQGNSA come from the germline V gene. CDR3 length: 11 amino acids. The CDR3 here is CASSRAYEQYF. The DNA for the CDR3 is TGTGCCAGCAGCAGAGCCTACGAGCAGTACTTC. Using reference TRBV7-2 and TRBJ2-7 for the parts outside the CDR3, the full variable domain is GAGVSQSPSNKVTEKGKDVELRCDPISGHTALYWYRQSLGQGLEFLIYFQGNSAPDKSGLPSDRFSAERTGGSVSTLTIQRTQQEDSAVYLCASSRAYEQYFGPGTRLTVT.

The chain is built from TRBV24-1 and TRBJ2-1; tentatively, D is TRBD2 (6 bases). The CDR3 consists of 14 residues. Germline CDR1 reads KGHDR; CDR2 reads SFDVKD. The V and J ends lost 3 bases and 5 bases respectively, with 10 bases between them. The CDR3, as DNA: TGTGCCACCAGTGATACGGGACTCCACAATGAGCAGTTCTTC. This codes for CATSDTGLHNEQFF.

This clone occurred once. The rearrangement joins TRBV5-8 to TRBJ2-5; the match to TRBD2 covers 9 bases. Germline trimming cut 1 base from V and 5 bases from J; bases unmatched to any gene: 9. The V gene's germline CDR1 is SGHTS and CDR2 YDEGEE. The CDR3 has 16 residues. The CDR3 is CASSLWMAGGLETQYF. DNA for the CDR3: TGTGCCAGCAGCTTGTGGATGGCGGGGGGGTTGGAGACCCAGTACTTC.

The chain has TRBV11-2 and TRBJ2-7; perhaps TRBD1 as D (6 bases). This CDR3 comprises 13 residues. The V end lost 4 bases, the J end lost 2 bases, and 9 bases lay between the germline ends. Germline V gene data show CDR1 as SGHAT and CDR2 as FQNNGV. The CDR3 loop reads CASSSDRTYEQYF. CDR3 nucleotide sequence: TGTGCCAGCAGCTCCGACAGGACCTACGAGCAGTACTTC.

The chain recombines TRBV4-3 with TRBJ1-6, with no clear D. V was clipped by 0 bases and J by 10 bases, with 7 bases between them. Germline V lookup: CDR1 LGHNA, CDR2 YSLEER. The CDR3 covers 13 residues. The CDR3 is CASSQEGGSPLHF. The CDR3 nucleotides read TGCGCCAGCAGCCAAGAGGGAGGATCACCCCTCCACTTT.

The CDR3 sequence: CASSLLAGGYNEQFF. Written as DNA, the CDR3 is TGTGCCAGCAGTCTATTAGCGGGAGGTTACAATGAGCAGTTCTTC. The rearrangement joins TRBV28 to TRBJ2-1, with 10 nucleotides matching TRBD2. The CDR3 extends over 15 amino acids. Germline V gene lookup returns CDR1 MDHEN and CDR2 SYDVKM. V trimming: 5 bases; J trimming: 4 bases; junction bases outside the gene matches: 5. Together with reference TRBV28 and TRBJ2-1, the CDR3 gives the full variable domain: DVKVTQSSRYLVKRTGEKVFLECVQDMDHENMFWYRQDPGLGLRLIYFSYDVKMKEKGDIPEGYSVSREKKERFSLILESASTNQTSMYLCASSLLAGGYNEQFFGPGTRLTVL.

This clone was recorded only once. CDR3 bases: TGCGCCAGCAGTCAATTGGACAGGGTCCAAGAGACCCAGTACTTC. It codes for CASSQLDRVQETQYF. The rearrangement uses TRBV23-1 and TRBJ2-5; 8 bases match TRBD1. TRBV23-1 is noted as an ORF with a role that remains uncertain. The length of the CDR3 is 15 residues. V lost 1 base and J lost 1; bases outside the gene matches: 2.

This chain uses TRBV28 with TRBJ2-7, with D maybe TRBD1 (6 bases). V was trimmed by 6 bases and J by 3 bases, leaving 12 bases between them. The CDR3 spans 13 residues. CDR1 is MDHEN and CDR2 is SYDVKM in the germline V gene. CDR3 DNA: TGTGCCAGCAGACCACAGGGCTACTACGAGCAGTACTTC. This sequence encodes CASRPQGYYEQYF. Looking up the rest from reference TRBV28 and TRBJ2-7 gives the full variable domain: DVKVTQSSRYLVKRTGEKVFLECVQDMDHENMFWYRQDPGLGLRLIYFSYDVKMKEKGDIPEGYSVSREKKERFSLILESASTNQTSMYLCASRPQGYYEQYFGPGTRLTVT.

The rearrangement joins TRBV4-3 to TRBJ2-3; possible D gene TRBD2, 6 bases. Germline lookup yields CDR1 LGHNA and CDR2 YSLEER. This CDR3 contains 16 residues. The V and J ends lost 5 bases and 6 bases respectively, with 21 bases between them. Written as DNA, the CDR3 is TGCGCCAGCAGCGCTTCAGGGAAGGTGAGCGGGGATACGCAGTATTTT. Translation: CASSASGKVSGDTQYF.

V and J are TRBV2 and TRBJ2-5; no firm D call. V lost 3 bases to trimming and J lost 5 bases, with 16 bases between them. This CDR3 comprises 15 residues. CDR1 SNHLY and CDR2 FYNNEI come from the germline V gene. The DNA for the CDR3 is TGTGCCAGCAGTGATTTGTCCGACCCGAGGGAGACCCAGTACTTC. Amino acids: CASSDLSDPRETQYF.

This clone was seen a handful of times. The rearrangement links TRBV11-2 to TRBJ1-6; no definite D call. Trimming shortened V by 5 bases and J by 4 bases, and 6 bases separated the two germline ends. Germline V gives CDR1 SGHAT, CDR2 FQNNGV. The CDR3 runs to 13 residues. CDR3 amino acids: CASSVSYNSPLHF. The CDR3 region has the DNA TGTGCCAGCAGCGTCTCTTATAATTCACCCCTCCACTTT.

The genes are TRBV7-9 and TRBJ2-5; 8 nucleotides line up with TRBD1. With V trimmed by 9 bases and J by 5 bases, 14 bases remained unmatched. There are 15 residues in the CDR3. Germline V lookup: CDR1 SEHNR, CDR2 FQNEAQ (reference sequence). DNA for the CDR3: TGTGCCAGGCGGAACCGGGACAGGTTGGCGGAGACCCAGTACTTC. This encodes CARRNRDRLAETQYF.

The chain uses TRBV7-9 and TRBJ2-3; no reliable D call. The germline gives CDR1 SEHNR, CDR2 FQNEAQ (reference sequence). The length of the CDR3 is 13 residues. V was trimmed by 5 bases and J by 0 bases, leaving 6 bases between them. CDR3 amino acids: CASSAESTDTQYF. CDR3 nucleotides: TGTGCCAGCAGCGCGGAGAGCACAGATACGCAGTATTTT.

The V call is TRBV28, the J call TRBJ2-6; 7 nucleotides agree with TRBD2. Germline trimming cut 8 bases from V and 0 bases from J; bases unmatched to any gene: 7. The germline V gene encodes CDR1 MDHEN and CDR2 SYDVKM. This CDR3 is 16 amino acids long. CDR3 nucleotide sequence: TGTGCCAGCGATGGGAGGGGCCTCTCTGGGGCCAACGTCCTGACTTTC. Its protein is CASDGRGLSGANVLTF.

This chain joins TRBV28 and TRBJ1-1; weak D call: TRBD1 (5 bases). The CDR3 totals 14 residues. Trimming removed 3 bases at V and 3 bases at J, with 11 bases between. Germline loops: CDR1 MDHEN, CDR2 SYDVKM. In DNA, the CDR3 is TGTGCCAGCAGTTTGGTAGGGGCGGACACTGAAGCTTTCTTT. It translates to CASSLVGADTEAFF.

This chain connects TRBV7-8 to TRBJ2-1; TRBD2 aligns across 7 bases. The germline V gene encodes CDR1 SGHVS and CDR2 FQNEAQ. V was pared by 4 bases and J by 10 bases, with 4 bases of the junction left unmatched. This CDR3 spans 12 amino acids. CDR3 nucleotides: TGTGCCAGCAGCTCCGGGACTACGGAGCAGTTCTTC. This codes for CASSSGTTEQFF.

The rearrangement joins TRBV10-2 to TRBJ1-2, with 7 bases identical to TRBD1. The CDR3 runs to 12 residues. Germline trimming cut 8 bases from V and 7 bases from J; bases unmatched to any gene: 7. In germline, CDR1 is WSHSY, CDR2 SAAADI. CDR3 DNA sequence: TGCGCCAGCGAGACAGGGACTGGTGGCTACACCTTC. Translated: CASETGTGGYTF.

The chain has TRBV18 and TRBJ1-3; D gene ambiguous. There are 13 residues in the CDR3. Germline values: CDR1 KGHSH, CDR2 LQKENI. V dropped 6 bases and J dropped 5 bases, with 11 bases sitting between them. CDR3: CASSPWERNTIYF. CDR3 nucleotide sequence: TGTGCCAGCTCCCCTTGGGAGCGAAACACCATATATTTT.

The chain recombines TRBV28 with TRBJ2-7, with 13 nucleotides matching TRBD2. This CDR3 is 14 amino acids long. The ends lost 6 bases at V and 5 bases at J; junction bases unmatched: 4. Germline-derived CDR1 and CDR2 are MDHEN and SYDVKM. The CDR3 coding sequence is TGTGCCAGCAGACCTACTAGCGGGAGGGACGAGCAGTACTTC. It translates to CASRPTSGRDEQYF.

The chain recombines TRBV18 with TRBJ2-7; tentative D call: TRBD1 (6 bases). The V end was cut by 5 bases, the J end by 3 bases, with 11 bases between. This CDR3 has 13 residues. The germline CDR1 and CDR2 sequences are KGHSH and LQKENI. CDR3 protein: CASSFGTNYEQYF. The DNA for the CDR3 is TGTGCCAGCTCATTTGGGACAAACTACGAGCAGTACTTC.

Concerning this clone itself: A much larger clone is a single base away; this may be a read error. The same CDR3 arises from other DNA sequences in this sample as well. This sequence joins TRBV9 and TRBJ2-5; maybe TRBD2 (7 bases). Germline V gene data show CDR1 as SGDLS and CDR2 as YYNGEE. The CDR3 has 15 residues. The CDR3 nucleotides read TGTGCCACCAGCGGAGGGGGGGGGCCCCAAGAGACCCAGTACTTC. Translated: CATSGGGGPQETQYF.

The chain is built from TRBV19 and TRBJ2-1; TRBD2 is a possible D gene (5 bases). Deletions cut 4 bases from V and 0 bases from J, with 16 bases between. The germline gives CDR1 LNHDA, CDR2 SQIVND (reference sequence). The CDR3 is 17 amino acids. The CDR3 coding sequence is TGTGCCAGTAGTACCCTTAAGAGCGGATTCTCCTACAATGAGCAGTTCTTC. Residues: CASSTLKSGFSYNEQFF.

The rearrangement links TRBV12-3 or TRBV12-4 to TRBJ2-3; D not certain. The V end lost 2 bases, the J end lost 3 bases, and 6 bases lay between the germline ends. This CDR3 comprises 13 residues. CDR3 DNA: TGTGCCAGCAGTTTATTCCTTACAGATACGCAGTATTTT. As protein: CASSLFLTDTQYF.

CDR3 coding DNA: TGTGCCAGCAGCCAATCCGACTTGGACAATGAGCAGTTCTTC. This gives the protein CASSQSDLDNEQFF. The chain joins TRBV4-2 to TRBJ2-1, with D unclear. The CDR3 consists of 14 residues. From germline, CDR1 is LGHNA and CDR2 YNFKEQ. Trimming removed 2 bases at V and 5 bases at J, with 10 bases between.

The chain is built from TRBV27 and TRBJ2-1, with D possibly being TRBD2 (5 bases). The CDR3 contains 12 residues. The germline CDR1 and CDR2 sequences are MNHEY and SMNVEV (reference sequence). V was shortened by 6 bases and J by 9 bases, with 12 bases between the two germline ends. CDR3 protein: CASRYWTGEQFF. The CDR3 nucleotides read TGTGCCAGCAGATACTGGACTGGTGAGCAGTTCTTC.

This clone has only a few counts. Additional DNA sequences in this sample encode the identical CDR3. The V and J genes are TRBV5-1 and TRBJ2-7, with TRBD1 as a possible D gene (6 bases). Germline V gene lookup returns CDR1 SGHRS and CDR2 YFSETQ. The CDR3 is 13 residues long. Trimming took 4 bases from V and 4 from J, leaving 12 bases between them. For the CDR3, the DNA is TGCGCCAGCAGCGGGGACACAGGATACGAGCAGTACTTC. Protein sequence: CASSGDTGYEQYF.

In the case of this clone: One junction end disagrees with the germline gene, perhaps due to a read error. The J gene is TRBJ1-4, the V gene TRBV28; D is possibly TRBD1 (5 bases). The CDR3 totals 16 residues. Germline-derived CDR1 and CDR2 are MDHEN and SYDVKM. The CDR3 region has the DNA TGTGCCAGCAGTTCACAGTGGGGCGAGGCTAACGAAAAACTGTTTTTT. This sequence encodes CASSSQWGEANEKLFF.

The rearrangement joins TRBV30 to TRBJ2-3, with a weak D call TRBD2 (6 bases). Germline V gene sequence: CDR1 GTSNPN, CDR2 SVGIG (reference sequence). V was clipped by 2 bases and J by 4 bases, with 25 bases between them. CDR3 length: 18 residues. The CDR3 loop reads CAWSPAPNAGSSADTQYF. CDR3 coding DNA: TGTGCCTGGAGTCCCGCCCCGAATGCCGGGAGTAGTGCAGATACGCAGTATTTT.

This clone was observed a few times. The CDR3 DNA sequence: TGTGCCAGCAACACTATCTTGGGCAATGAGCAGTTCTTC. As protein: CASNTILGNEQFF. The J gene is TRBJ2-1, the V gene TRBV7-2; no reliable D call. The germline CDR1 and CDR2 sequences are SGHTA and FQGNSA. The CDR3 sequence is 13 residues long. V was cut by 7 bases and J by 6 bases, with 13 bases left in between.